This T cell receptor beta chain is from a study of blood T cell repertoires in COVID-19. Across the study: Samples came from the United States, Italy and Spain, spanning acute and convalescent COVID-19. In each case, the material was cDNA or gDNA derived from T cells, B-cell-depleted T cells, or PBMCs.

After removal of 4 bases from V and 3 bases from J, the junction contained 9 bases not matched to a gene. Germline V lookup: CDR1 MNHNS, CDR2 SASEGT. The CDR3 sequence is 18 residues long. In the authors' methods: It was from reference gene primer amplification that nucleated cell counts were estimated. TCRdb's copy holds only in-frame clones and misses some; the assay was immunoSEQ multiplex PCR. D and trimming come from the DNA, and the V and J calls and clone size come from that table. The data show 100,000 to 150,000 clones, roughly 90% seen once. J is TRBJ2-2 and V is TRBV6-1; 12 nucleotides match TRBD2. The source is an older man with active COVID-19. The sequencing input was peripheral blood. For the CDR3, the DNA is TGTGCCAGCAGTGGCCCCGGACTAGCGGGGCCGTACACCGGGGAGCTGTTTTTT. Translating gives CASSGPGLAGPYTGELFF.